This T cell receptor (beta chain) was documented in a study of T cell responses to AZD1222 COVID-19 vaccine (dated by TCRdb to the early 2020s). Describing the broader study: AZD1222 recipients given second doses at about 4 weeks or at about 12 weeks were pooled, since spike-specific TCR depth and breadth were not found to differ between the two schedules. A total of more than 230 trial participants underwent TCR sequencing, of whom approximately 210 received two doses of AZD1222 and 26 received two doses of the MenACWY control vaccine. Trial participants were enrolled by age into subgroups of 18-55, 56-69 and 70-plus years, and around 140, 26 and 57 TCR-sequenced participants, respectively, were included in these subgroups. General conclusions and limits of the study: After two AZD1222 doses, spike-specific TCR breadth and depth were significantly higher than at day 0 and than in MenACWY recipients. Conclusions about previously exposed vaccinees are limited, since just five to seven AZD1222 recipients were seropositive for SARS-CoV-2 at baseline. Because no day 14 peak-response samples were available, the repertoires could be characterized only after the peak T cell response. In the small 56-69-year group, the increase in depth fell short of significance, most likely because of low power. Epitopes outside the regions mutated in the B.1.351 and B.1.1.7 variants were reportedly recognized by nearly half of the unique spike-specific TCRs. Participants were mostly white British and included more females than males, and it was suggested by the authors that clonal diversity may have been underestimated. The whole spike protein was spanned by vaccine-associated CD4 TCRs, and dominant responses were seen in regions 160-218 and 743-854.

Explained via the paper, the time point label denotes: baseline before first vaccination. Vaccinee samples were obtained from the UK trials COV001 and COV002, which included a single-blind randomized controlled phase 2/3 trial of AZD1222 (ChAdOx1 nCoV-19) in healthy adults. For TCRbeta chain sequencing, PBMC samples were collected from trial participants at day 0 and at day 28 after the second dose. A remark on this clone: Its specific antigen is unknown. No base qualities exist here, and no much larger clone lies one base off it.

CDR1 and CDR2, looked up from the germline V gene, are KGHSH and LQKENI. Relative to germline, V is 5 bases shorter and J is 1 base shorter, with 11 bases between their ends. The CDR3, from cysteine to phenylalanine, totals 14 residues. Only the CDR3 portion is preserved as DNA: 42 bases, with reading frame beginning at the first base. The CDR3 regions of human TCRbeta chains were analyzed by immunosequencing. In the authors' own workflow: Repertoire TCRs were matched against a reference library of SARS-CoV-2-specific TCRs generated with the MIRA antigen-specificity platform. Breadth was defined as the fraction of unique TCRs that were SARS-CoV-2-associated, and depth was defined as the fraction of total T cells that were SARS-CoV-2-associated. Using the MIRA data, each spike-specific TCR was assigned both to the spike region to which the TCR was reactive and to a CD4 or CD8 class. Log10-transformed breadth and depth values were compared by one-way ANOVA with Sidak's multiple comparisons tests. The immuneACCESS repertoire file appears here via TCRdb, limited to in-frame rearrangements. These files lack a portion of the clones; in checked studies, under half of the deficit traces to unresolved V genes, and the cause of the others is not known. That table gives V, J and clone size, and the DNA gave D and trimming. This sample gives about 120,000 clones in total; less than 90% of them show up just once. In total, the top ten clones hold around 9.4% of the sample.

The starting material was peripheral blood, obtained on day 0 of AZD1222 vaccination. This receptor was identified in an adult in good health. Recombination joined TRBV18 with TRBJ1-1; the D region possibly corresponds to TRBD1 (5 bases align). The encoded CDR3 is CASSAGLQNTEAFF. The nucleotides read TGTGCCAGCTCAGCGGGACTGCAGAACACTGAAGCTTTCTTT.